This TCR beta chain is drawn from a study of T cell responses to AZD1222 COVID-19 vaccine. Profiling relied on immunoSEQ multiplex PCR, and the TCRdb table lists in-frame clones only, not all of them. The sample has 90,000 to 150,000 clones, approximately 86% seen once; the top ten hold around 3%. V was shortened by 0 bases and J by 12 bases, with 18 bases between the two germline ends. CDR3 length: 14 amino acids. Germline CDR1 is SGHRS and CDR2 is YFSETQ. Of note for this clone: Antigen unknown.

Whole-study findings and limits: A mostly white British donor set with more females was recruited, and clonal diversity was possibly underestimated. Within unmutated variant regions lay the reported targets of nearly half of spike-specific TCRs.

The rearrangement links TRBV5-1 to TRBJ1-1; tentative D call: TRBD1 (5 bases). The clonotype originates from an adult who received the AZD1222 COVID-19 vaccine. The source material was peripheral blood, sampled 28 days after the second AZD1222 dose. This chain's CDR3 is CASSLGQGGRYPFF. The DNA of the CDR3 is TGCGCCAGCAGCTTGGGGCAGGGAGGCCGTTATCCTTTCTTT.